These 20 T cell receptor beta chains were sequenced from one sample in a study of T cell responses to AZD1222 COVID-19 vaccine. The repertoire was sequenced with immunoSEQ multiplex PCR; TCRdb's copy has only in-frame clones and lacks some. The sample has about 83,000 clones, 80% to 95% seen once. This specimen was peripheral blood, taken on day 0 of MenACWY control vaccination. These receptors all come from an adult in good health.

This clone was counted a single time. The V gene is TRBV27, the J gene TRBJ1-6; TRBD1 aligns across 9 bases. Unmatched junction bases numbered 5, after V lost 6 bases and J lost 8 bases. Germline CDR1 reads MNHEY; CDR2 reads SMNVEV (reference sequence). CDR3 length: 14 amino acids. DNA for the CDR3: TGTGCCAGCAGACCCGGGACAGGGTATTCACCCCTCCACTTT. It specifies CASRPGTGYSPLHF.

This clone was recorded a few times. This chain connects TRBV14 to TRBJ1-6; no reliable D call. The CDR3 is 12 residues long. Germline CDR1 and CDR2: SGHDN and FVKESK. V shed 1 base and J shed 9 bases, with 4 bases lying between them. The CDR3 DNA reads as TGTGCCAGCAGCCAAGGGTTTTCACCCCTCCACTTT. Protein sequence: CASSQGFSPLHF.

As to this clone: Lacking the conserved final phenylalanine or tryptophan, this CDR3 likely reflects a read error. The limits of the CDR3 on the DNA are not certain, so only TCRdb's listed CDR3 is given. This sequence joins TRBV10-1 and TRBJ1-3. CDR1 and CDR2 from the germline V gene are WNHNN and SYGVQD (reference sequence). The CDR3 length is 8 residues, termini included. CDR3 loop: CASRANGI.

This chain links TRBV19 with TRBJ1-2, with D possibly being TRBD1 (5 bases). CDR3 length: 12 residues. CDR1 and CDR2 from the germline V gene are LNHDA and SQIVND (reference sequence). CDR3 in amino acids: CASAGRPYGYTF. The CDR3 region has the DNA TGTGCGTCGGCAGGGCGACCCTATGGCTACACCTTC.

The V and J genes are TRBV19 and TRBJ1-1; TRBD1 might be the D (5 bases). There are 14 residues in the CDR3. V lost 9 bases and J 3 bases, leaving 17 bases between the germline ends. Germline lookup yields CDR1 LNHDA and CDR2 SQIVND (reference sequence). CDR3 DNA: TGTGCCAGCAAGTATGGGGGGGGTTACACTGAAGCTTTCTTT. Its protein product is CASKYGGGYTEAFF.

J is TRBJ1-2 and V is TRBV4-2, with D perhaps TRBD1 (5 bases). The germline CDR1 and CDR2 sequences are LGHNA and YNFKEQ. The CDR3 is 12 amino acids. Trimming shortened V by 10 bases and J by 0 bases, and 9 bases separated the two germline ends. CDR3 sequence: CATGGANYGYTF. CDR3 coding DNA: TGTGCCACCGGGGGAGCTAACTATGGCTACACCTTC.

This clone was picked up one time. This chain connects TRBV18 to TRBJ1-1; D gene uncertain. CDR3 length equals 15 residues. Trimming stripped 0 bases from V and 6 bases from J, with 14 bases between. CDR1 is KGHSH and CDR2 is LQKENI in the germline V gene. The CDR3 reads CASSPPSGGYAEAFF. CDR3 nucleotides: TGTGCCAGCTCACCACCGAGCGGTGGGTACGCTGAAGCTTTCTTT.

This clone was observed a single time. This chain links TRBV7-2 with TRBJ2-7; D may be TRBD2 (6 bases). Germline CDR1 SGHTA, CDR2 FQGNSA. Trimming cost V 3 bases and J 4 bases, with 19 bases left between them. This CDR3 contains 16 residues. The CDR3 DNA sequence: TGTGCCAGCAGCTTCACGGGACTGCCGGACTCTTACGAGCAGTACTTC. It encodes CASSFTGLPDSYEQYF.

CDR3 sequence (DNA): TGTGCCAGCACCCCAGGGACAGGGCGGTACGAGCAGTACTTC. This sequence encodes CASTPGTGRYEQYF. The V call is TRBV3-1 (or the pseudogene TRBV3-2), the J call TRBJ2-7; 9 bases align to TRBD1. This CDR3 contains 14 residues. V dropped 7 bases and J dropped 4; count of bases not matched to a gene: 8. The germline gives CDR1 LGHDT, CDR2 YNNKEL (reference sequence).

The chain recombines TRBV5-5 with TRBJ1-4; possibly TRBD1 for D (5 bases). This CDR3 has 16 residues. In germline, CDR1 is SGHKS, CDR2 YYEKEE (reference sequence). V was shortened by 1 base and J by 4 bases, with 14 bases between the two germline ends. The CDR3 spells CASSLRPGRLNEKLFF. The CDR3 DNA reads TGTGCCAGCAGCTTGAGACCGGGACGTCTTAATGAAAAACTGTTTTTT.

The V call is TRBV10-3, the J call TRBJ2-3, with 7 bases fitting TRBD2. V lost 6 bases and J lost 0; bases outside the gene matches: 3. Germline CDR1 reads ENHRY; CDR2 reads SYGVKD. The CDR3 is 14 residues long. The CDR3 loop is CAIRVAGSTDTQYF. Written as DNA, the CDR3 is TGTGCCATCAGGGTAGCGGGTAGCACAGATACGCAGTATTTT.

The chain uses TRBV7-9 and TRBJ1-6, with TRBD1 matching 7 bases. The CDR3 has 14 amino acids. With 5 bases clipped from V and 10 bases from J, the junction kept 8 bases outside the gene matches. Germline CDR1 is SEHNR and CDR2 is FQNEAQ (reference sequence). Here the CDR3 DNA reads TGTGCCAGCAGCCTCGACAGGGTAGGGTCACCCCTCCACTTT. Amino acid sequence: CASSLDRVGSPLHF.

The chain combines TRBV30 with TRBJ2-2; 7 bases line up with TRBD2. V lost 3 bases and J lost 7; bases outside the gene matches: 2. CDR3 length: 12 residues. Germline V CDR1 and CDR2: GTSNPN, SVGIG (reference sequence). The CDR3 DNA follows: TGTGCCTGGAGGAGCGGGAACGGGGAGCTGTTTTTT. Amino acids: CAWRSGNGELFF.

This clone appeared a few times. The rearrangement links TRBV7-3 to TRBJ2-1; 14 bases are shared with TRBD2. The J segment lost 9 bases and the V segment lost 2 bases, leaving 18 bases of the junction unmatched. The CDR3 spans 20 residues. In germline, CDR1 is SGHTA, CDR2 FQGTGA. The CDR3 region has the DNA TGTGCCAGCAGCTTACAGGCCAGACTAGCGGGAGGGCGAGGGGCCAGTGAGCAGTTCTTC. This encodes CASSLQARLAGGRGASEQFF.

The rearrangement joins TRBV27 to TRBJ2-2, with TRBD1 as a possible D gene (5 bases). The CDR3 contains 15 residues. CDR1 is MNHEY, CDR2 SMNVEV, per germline (reference sequence). The V end was cut by 3 bases, the J end by 7 bases, with 15 bases between. This chain's CDR3 is CASSFGQGLGGELFF. The CDR3 DNA reads TGTGCCAGCAGTTTTGGCCAGGGATTGGGCGGGGAGCTGTTTTTT.

V and J are TRBV5-1 and TRBJ2-7; perhaps TRBD1 as D (6 bases). CDR1 is SGHRS and CDR2 is YFSETQ in the germline V gene. The CDR3 covers 14 residues. The V end was cut by 0 bases, the J end by 6 bases, with 13 bases between. CDR3 amino acids: CASSLERPQGEQYF. CDR3 DNA sequence: TGCGCCAGCAGCTTGGAACGGCCACAGGGCGAGCAGTACTTC. The full variable domain, with the rest looked up from reference TRBV5-1 and TRBJ2-7, is KAGVTQTPRYLIKTRGQQVTLSCSPISGHRSVSWYQQTPGQGLQFLFEYFSETQRNKGNFPGRFSGRQFSNSRSEMNVSTLELGDSALYLCASSLERPQGEQYFGPGTRLTVT.

The chain joins TRBV10-3 to TRBJ2-4, with TRBD1 matching over 8 bases. After removal of 3 bases from V and 2 bases from J, the junction contained 6 bases not matched to a gene. The germline CDR1 and CDR2 sequences are ENHRY and SYGVKD. CDR3 length equals 16 residues. In DNA form, the CDR3 reads TGTGCCATCAGTGAACGGCAGGGGGCGACCAAAAACATTCAGTACTTC. Its protein product is CAISERQGATKNIQYF.

The chain has TRBV28 and TRBJ1-6; no firm D call. Germline V lookup: CDR1 MDHEN, CDR2 SYDVKM. V was cut by 3 bases and J by 8 bases, with 14 bases left in between. This CDR3 is built from 15 residues. The CDR3 DNA sequence: TGTGCCAGCAGTTTGGGAGGGAGACGGGATTCACCCCTCCACTTT. It translates to CASSLGGRRDSPLHF.

The V call is TRBV5-5, the J call TRBJ1-4; D is unclear. Per the germline V gene, CDR1 is SGHKS and CDR2 is YYEKEE (reference sequence). The CDR3 covers 14 residues. V dropped 3 bases and J dropped 4 bases, with 10 bases sitting between them. In DNA form, the CDR3 reads TGTGCCAGCAGCTCCGGACCCGTTAATGAAAAACTGTTTTTT. As protein: CASSSGPVNEKLFF.

The genes are TRBV5-1 and TRBJ2-3; D gene ambiguous. With 0 bases removed from V and 0 bases from J, the gap between germline ends came to 14 bases. This CDR3 spans 17 amino acids. Germline assignment: CDR1 SGHRS and CDR2 YFSETQ. The CDR3, as DNA: TGCGCCAGCAGCTTGGTACTGACCGTTCCTAGCACAGATACGCAGTATTTT. This encodes CASSLVLTVPSTDTQYF.